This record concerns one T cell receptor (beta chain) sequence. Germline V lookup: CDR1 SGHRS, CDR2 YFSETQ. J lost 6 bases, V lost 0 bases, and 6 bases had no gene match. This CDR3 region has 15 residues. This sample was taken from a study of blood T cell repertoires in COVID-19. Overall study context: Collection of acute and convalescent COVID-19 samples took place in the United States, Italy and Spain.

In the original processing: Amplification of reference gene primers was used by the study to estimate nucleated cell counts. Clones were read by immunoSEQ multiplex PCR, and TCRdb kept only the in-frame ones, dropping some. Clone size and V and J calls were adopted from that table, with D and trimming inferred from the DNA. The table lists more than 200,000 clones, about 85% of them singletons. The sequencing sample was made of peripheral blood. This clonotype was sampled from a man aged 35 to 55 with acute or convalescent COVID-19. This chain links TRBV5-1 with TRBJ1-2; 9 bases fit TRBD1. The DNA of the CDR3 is TGCGCCAGCAGCTTGGCAGGACAGGGGTCCCATGGCTACACCTTC. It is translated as CASSLAGQGSHGYTF.